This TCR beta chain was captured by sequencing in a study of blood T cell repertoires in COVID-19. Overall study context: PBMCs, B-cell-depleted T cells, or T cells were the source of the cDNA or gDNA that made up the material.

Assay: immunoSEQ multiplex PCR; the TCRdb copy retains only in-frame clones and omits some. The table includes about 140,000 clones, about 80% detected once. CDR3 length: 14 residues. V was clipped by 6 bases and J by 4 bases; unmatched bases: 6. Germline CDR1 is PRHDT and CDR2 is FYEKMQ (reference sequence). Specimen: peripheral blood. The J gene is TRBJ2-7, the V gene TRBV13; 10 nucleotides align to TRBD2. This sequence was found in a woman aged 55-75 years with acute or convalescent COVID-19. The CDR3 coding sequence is TGTGCCAGCAGTCCTAAGCGGGAGGGATACGAGCAGTACTTC. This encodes CASSPKREGYEQYF.